Presented here are 7 T cell receptor beta chains from one specimen sequenced in a study of a mutant IDH1 vaccine in newly diagnosed glioma. Clones were read by immunoSEQ multiplex PCR, and TCRdb kept only the in-frame ones, dropping some. Of almost 95,000 clones listed, about 90% are singletons. The time point was: week 47, end of study. Alongside topical imiquimod, each dose of vaccine comprised 300 ug of mutant IDH1 20-mer peptide. For these receptors, no antigen is known. Here the sequenced sample was PBMCs, taken from a glioma patient whose treatment included an IDH1 peptide vaccine. These receptors were taken from a woman aged 45-65 years with glioma.

V gene TRBV11-2 combines with J gene TRBJ1-3; D is uncertain. The length of the CDR3 is 13 residues. V shed 0 bases and J shed 5 bases, with 5 bases lying between them. The germline CDR1 and CDR2 sequences are SGHAT and FQNNGV. This CDR3 is CASSLDQRNTIYF. The CDR3 coding sequence is TGTGCCAGCAGCTTAGATCAGAGAAACACCATATATTTT. Together with reference TRBV11-2 and TRBJ1-3, the CDR3 gives the full variable domain: EAGVAQSPRYKIIEKRQSVAFWCNPISGHATLYWYQQILGQGPKLLIQFQNNGVVDDSQLPKDRFSAERLKGVDSTLKIQPAKLEDSAVYLCASSLDQRNTIYFGEGSWLTVV.

The chain links TRBV15 to TRBJ2-1; 8 bases are shared with TRBD2. Unmatched junction bases numbered 6, after V lost 2 bases and J lost 0 bases. CDR3 length: 17 amino acids. Germline values: CDR1 LNHNV, CDR2 YYDKDF (reference sequence). CDR3 protein: CATSRLLAATSYNEQFF. In nucleotides, the CDR3 is TGTGCCACCAGCAGATTACTAGCGGCAACCTCCTACAATGAGCAGTTCTTC.

V gene TRBV15 combines with J gene TRBJ1-4, with 9 bases aligning to TRBD1. Germline assignment: CDR1 LNHNV and CDR2 YYDKDF (reference sequence). Unmatched junction bases numbered 8, after V lost 7 bases and J lost 5 bases. The length of the CDR3 is 15 residues. CDR3 region: CATNTGGSRNEKLFF. DNA of the CDR3: TGTGCCACCAACACAGGGGGCTCTAGGAATGAAAAACTGTTTTTT.

This clone came up a few times. The chain recombines TRBV10-3 with TRBJ1-1; D may be TRBD1 (5 bases). Looked up from germline, CDR1 is ENHRY and CDR2 is SYGVKD. The CDR3 spans 15 residues. Trimming removed 6 bases from V and 1 base from J, with 15 bases in between. The CDR3 coding sequence is TGTGCCATCAGGTCAGGGAGGGAACAGAACACTGAAGCTTTCTTT. Residues: CAIRSGREQNTEAFF.

The chain couples TRBV11-2 to TRBJ1-1, with TRBD1 as a possible D gene (6 bases). Germline CDR1 and CDR2: SGHAT and FQNNGV. CDR3 length: 14 residues. Trimming left V 3 bases short and J 5 bases short, with 13 bases between. The CDR3 DNA is TGTGCCAGCAGCTTCGGGCAAGGGGGGACTGAAGCTTTCTTT. Its protein is CASSFGQGGTEAFF.

This chain joins TRBV5-1 and TRBJ2-2; possibly TRBD2 for D (5 bases). CDR1 is SGHRS and CDR2 is YFSETQ in the germline V gene. V lost 4 bases and J lost 1, with 8 bases in between. The CDR3 has 14 amino acids. DNA of the CDR3: TGCGCCAGCAGCCGGGGTCAGAACACCGGGGAGCTGTTTTTT. The encoded protein is CASSRGQNTGELFF.

V gene TRBV9 combines with J gene TRBJ2-1; 10 bases are a match to TRBD2. Germline V gene data show CDR1 as SGDLS and CDR2 as YYNGEE. The CDR3 has 15 amino acids. V dropped 3 bases and J dropped 9; count of bases not matched to a gene: 9. CDR3 loop: CASSDELAGRREQFF. CDR3 DNA: TGTGCCAGCAGCGATGAACTAGCGGGAAGGCGTGAGCAGTTCTTC.